The T cell receptor (beta chain) described here comes from a study of T cell responses to AZD1222 COVID-19 vaccine. General study results and limits: In all cases, repertoires were sampled only after the peak T cell response. Nearly half of unique spike-specific TCRs reportedly avoided B.1.351 and B.1.1.7 mutated regions. Donors in the cohort were predominantly white British and more often female, and clonal diversity was possibly underestimated.

Samples with a second dose at about 4 or about 12 weeks were pooled together. Germline V lookup: CDR1 SSHAT, CDR2 FNYEAQ (reference sequence). V was cut by 2 bases and J by 1 base, with 8 bases left in between. This CDR3 comprises 15 residues. TCRdb's copy holds only in-frame clones and misses some; the assay was immunoSEQ multiplex PCR. The sample lists some 120,000 clones; about 85% were seen once. Comment on this clone: The antigen remains undetermined.

This chain connects TRBV7-7 to TRBJ1-4; no definite D call. The source material was peripheral blood, sampled 28 days after the second AZD1222 dose. The clonotype comes from an adult who received the AZD1222 COVID-19 vaccine. CDR3 sequence (DNA): TGTGCCAGCAGCTTAACCGACGGAACTAATGAAAAACTGTTTTTT. Translation: CASSLTDGTNEKLFF. Using reference TRBV7-7 and TRBJ1-4 for the parts outside the CDR3, the full variable domain is GAGVSQSPRYKVTKRGQDVTLRCDPISSHATLYWYQQALGQGPEFLTYFNYEAQPDKSGLPSDRFSAERPEGSISTLTIQRTEQRDSAMYRCASSLTDGTNEKLFFGSGTQLSVL.